This TCR beta chain was recovered during a study of identical twins. The CDR3 contains 16 residues. The ends lost 0 bases at V and 3 bases at J; junction bases unmatched: 2. Germline assignment: CDR1 SGDLS and CDR2 YYNGEE. This clonotype was detected a few times. TCRdb passed the 5' RACE reads through MiXCR, listing each CDR3 protein once. The table has 690,000 or so distinct CDR3 sequences, 5.5% to 7.5% seen once; the top ten hold 1.5% to 2%. V is TRBV9 and J is TRBJ2-3; 12 bases match TRBD2. The TCR comes from a man aged 18 to 30 in good health. The sample taken for sequencing was naive T cells sorted from blood. The CDR3 DNA sequence: TGTGCCAGCAGCGTAGATGGGACTAGCGGGACAGATACGCAGTATTTT. It specifies CASSVDGTSGTDTQYF.